Included here is one T cell receptor (beta chain) sequence, with context. Time point described: patch test 1, 2 weeks after DPC sensitization. The treatment here: therapeutic diphenylcyclopropenone sensitization with weekly scalp DPC. The sample belongs to a study of human T cells and chemical hapten exposure. About the study: Weekly diphenylcyclopropenone doses were given to patients' scalps across the roughly 25-week study.

The germline V and J ends were trimmed by 5 bases and 2 bases, with 10 bases remaining between them. CDR1 MGHRA and CDR2 YSYEKL come from the germline V gene. The CDR3 extends over 14 amino acids. TCRdb re-called the RACE reads through MiXCR, storing one row per CDR3 protein. The sample consists of fewer than 100,000 distinct CDR3 sequences, about 10% of them appearing once. The clonotype comes from a woman aged 60-70 years with alopecia areata. Some clones in this sample may be carry-over from other donors' samples. Sample: whole blood, taken in connection with sensitization to the hapten diphenylcyclopropenone (DPC). J is TRBJ1-5 and V is TRBV4-1, with D possibly being TRBD1 (5 bases). The CDR3 bases are TGCGCCAGCAGCAGCACCAGGGGCAATCAGCCCCAGCATTTT. It specifies CASSSTRGNQPQHF.